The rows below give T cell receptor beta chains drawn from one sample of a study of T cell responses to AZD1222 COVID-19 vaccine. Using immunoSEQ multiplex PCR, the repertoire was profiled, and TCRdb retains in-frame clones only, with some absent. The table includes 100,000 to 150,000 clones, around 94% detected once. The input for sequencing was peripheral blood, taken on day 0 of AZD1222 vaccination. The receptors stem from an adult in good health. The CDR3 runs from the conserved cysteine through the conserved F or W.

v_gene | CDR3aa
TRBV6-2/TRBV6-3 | CASSYSQGATEAFF
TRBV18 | CASSQQSNEKLFF
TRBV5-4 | CASSKLAGDITGELFF
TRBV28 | CASSPPGGVDSYEQYF
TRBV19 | CASSPPYQRRMNTEAFF
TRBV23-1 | CASSPWAGGTEAFF
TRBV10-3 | CANTGGVGYGYTF
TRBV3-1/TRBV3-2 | CASSQEGNLNYGYTF
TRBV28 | CASSLGTRTQYF
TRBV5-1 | CASSLEAASGNTIYF
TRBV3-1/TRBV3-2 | CASSREVRRQFF
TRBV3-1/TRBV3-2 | CASSQAPPGTACNQPQHF
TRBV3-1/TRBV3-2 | CASSHRGRSGETQYF
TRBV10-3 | CAISEGAGAGQPQHF
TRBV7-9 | CASSLGYQETQYF
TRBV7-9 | CASSSDRNSGNTIYF
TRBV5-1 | CASSFGPGDANTGELFF
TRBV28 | CASSLGRAFF
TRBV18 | CASSPKGEGKLFF
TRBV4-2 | CASSQGQGTNEKLFF
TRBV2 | CASRLGLAGGNEQFF
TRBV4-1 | CASSHTYNEQFF
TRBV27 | CASSLSWGGGQPQHF
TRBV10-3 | CAIREREVPDTQYF
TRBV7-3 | CASSLTQPSEQYF
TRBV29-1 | CSVSDGPYGYTF
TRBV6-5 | CASSYSDSTDTQYF
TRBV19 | CASSMWRDRAYEQYF
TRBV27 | CASSLGQLEKLFF
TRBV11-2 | CASSHSSYEQYF
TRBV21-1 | CASKQGFDYGYTF